A selection of T cell receptor beta chains follows, all from one sample in a study of blood T cell repertoires in COVID-19. The method was immunoSEQ multiplex PCR; TCRdb's version includes in-frame clones alone and lacks a portion of them. The repertoire has 250,000 to 300,000 clones, more than 70% of them found once; the top ten carry approximately 10%. The sample taken for sequencing was peripheral blood. The receptors stem from a woman younger than 45 with COVID-19, enrolled during active disease. The CDR3 runs from the conserved cysteine through the conserved F or W. The D gene is left open where the match is weak. The size field is filled for only some rows; it gives once, few, many or a size class.

size	J	V	D	CDR3	DNA
.	TRBJ2-1	TRBV11-2	.	CASSLDRNREGEQFF	TGTGCCAGCAGCTTAGACCGGAACAGGGAGGGAGAGCAGTTCTTC
.	TRBJ2-2	TRBV30	.	CAWRSVTGELFF	TGTGCCTGGAGGTCGGTCACCGGGGAGCTGTTTTTT
.	TRBJ1-3	TRBV11-1	.	CASERGKPGNTIYF	TGTGCCAGCGAGCGGGGGAAACCTGGAAACACCATATATTTT
.	TRBJ2-3	TRBV9	.	CASSRRELTDTQYF	TGTGCCAGCAGCCGACGGGAACTCACAGATACGCAGTATTTT
.	TRBJ1-1	TRBV19	TRBD1	CASNKETWRQGHEKAFF	TGTGCCAGTAATAAGGAGACTTGGAGACAGGGGCATGAGAAAGCTTTCTTT
.	TRBJ2-1	TRBV7-2	.	CASSSRGGVQFF	TGTGCCAGCAGCTCTAGGGGAGGCGTGCAGTTCTTC
.	TRBJ2-7	TRBV6-5	.	CASTRVGASYEQYF	TGTGCCAGCACCCGGGTGGGGGCCTCCTACGAGCAGTACTTC
.	TRBJ1-2	TRBV24-1	.	CATGHNYGYTF	TGTGCCACCGGACATAACTATGGCTACACCTTC
.	TRBJ1-6	TRBV7-9	.	CASSSGLRESPLHF	TGTGCCAGCAGCTCGGGCCTGCGGGAGTCACCCCTCCACTTT
.	TRBJ2-1	TRBV6-6	.	CASSPLGAYNEQFF	TGTGCCAGCAGTCCTCTGGGCGCTTACAATGAGCAGTTCTTC
.	TRBJ1-2	TRBV19	.	CASSYPPGYGYTF	TGTGCCAGTAGTTATCCCCCAGGCTATGGCTACACCTTC
.	TRBJ1-1	TRBV19	.	CASTLEGGNTEAFF	TGTGCCAGTACCTTAGAGGGCGGGAACACTGAAGCTTTCTTT
.	TRBJ2-7	TRBV28	.	CASSIRTGEQYF	TGTGCCAGCAGTATCCGGACGGGAGAGCAGTACTTC
.	TRBJ2-7	TRBV5-1	TRBD1	CASSFGTGGYEQYF	TGCGCCAGCAGCTTCGGGACAGGGGGCTACGAGCAGTACTTC
.	TRBJ2-3	TRBV5-1	.	CASSLARAEGDTQYF	TGCGCCAGCAGCTTGGCCCGGGCGGAGGGAGATACGCAGTATTTT
.	TRBJ1-2	TRBV3-1/TRBV3-2	.	CASSQGFYGYTF	TGTGCCAGCAGCCAGGGCTTCTATGGCTACACCTTC
.	TRBJ1-2	TRBV2	.	CASSVSDYGYTF	TGTGCCAGCAGTGTATCCGACTATGGCTACACCTTC
.	TRBJ2-2	TRBV2	.	CAGKPANTGELFF	TGTGCCGGCAAGCCCGCGAACACCGGGGAGCTGTTTTTT
.	TRBJ2-2	TRBV11-2	TRBD1	CASSSGQADGELFF	TGTGCCAGCAGCTCGGGACAGGCTGACGGGGAGCTGTTTTTT
.	TRBJ1-2	TRBV20-1	.	CSARDIGYTF	TGCAGTGCTAGAGATATCGGCTACACCTTC
.	TRBJ1-4	TRBV2	.	CASSLTSRYEKLFF	TGTGCCAGCTCCTTGACATCAAGATATGAAAAACTGTTTTTT
.	TRBJ2-5	TRBV7-8	.	CASSLTNGRGRETQYF	TGTGCCAGCAGCTTAACAAACGGGAGGGGGCGAGAGACCCAGTACTTC
.	TRBJ2-7	TRBV4-1	TRBD1	CASSPNRGWEQYF	TGCGCCAGCAGCCCTAACAGGGGTTGGGAGCAGTACTTC
.	TRBJ2-2	TRBV24-1	TRBD2	CATSDTGTSGSPGELFF	TGTGCCACCAGTGACACAGGGACTAGCGGGAGTCCCGGGGAGCTGTTTTTT
.	TRBJ2-6	TRBV5-1	.	CASRGDPGANVLTF	TGCGCCAGCAGAGGAGATCCTGGGGCCAACGTCCTGACTTTC
.	TRBJ1-2	TRBV7-3	TRBD1	CASSSGQGGVYGYTF	TGTGCCAGCAGTTCCGGACAGGGTGGGGTCTATGGCTACACCTTC
.	TRBJ2-3	TRBV19	TRBD2	CASSIDSLLAGVTDTQYF	TGTGCCAGTAGTATAGACTCCCTCCTAGCGGGAGTAACAGATACGCAGTATTTT
.	TRBJ2-1	TRBV19	TRBD2	CASSTQLAGDNEQFF	TGTGCCAGTAGTACCCAACTAGCGGGGGACAATGAGCAGTTCTTC
.	TRBJ1-5	TRBV19	.	CASREQVYQPQHF	TGTGCCAGTAGGGAACAGGTCTATCAGCCCCAGCATTTT
.	TRBJ1-1	TRBV5-4	TRBD1	CASSLVGTGGTEAFF	TGTGCCAGCAGCTTGGTAGGGACAGGGGGCACTGAAGCTTTCTTT
.	TRBJ1-6	TRBV6-6	.	CASSIQGRDSPLHF	TGTGCCAGCAGCATACAGGGAAGGGATTCACCCCTCCACTTT
once	TRBJ2-5	TRBV9	.	CASSVVSGGKETQYF	TGTGCCAGCAGCGTAGTGTCTGGAGGTAAAGAGACCCAGTACTTC